A selection of T cell receptor beta chains follows, all from one sample in a study of vaccination effects on CD4 cells after COVID-19. Which antigens these TCRs recognize remains unknown. Measured with immunoSEQ multiplex PCR; TCRdb has only the in-frame clones, and not every one. The sample shows fewer than 65,000 clones, around three quarters of them seen only once. This specimen was CD4+ T cells from PBMCs cultured with HCoV-OC43 spike peptides, taken before COVID-19 vaccination. These receptors were taken from a human donor who received a COVID-19 vaccine. Each CDR3 is given with its conserved first and last residue. A D gene is named only where the DNA matches it firmly. A row's size may be missing; if present it is once, few, many or a size class.

d_gene	v_gene	len	abundance	j_gene	CDR3aa	CDR3nt
-	TRBV28	15	few	TRBJ1-3	CASSPAGDSGNTIYF	TGTGCCAGCAGTCCCGCGGGGGACTCTGGAAACACCATATATTTT
-	TRBV30	14	-	TRBJ2-3	CAWSSGPTADTQYF	TGTGCCTGGAGTTCGGGACCAACGGCAGATACGCAGTATTTT
TRBD1	TRBV30	15	-	TRBJ1-2	CAWRLTGRANYGYTF	TGTGCCTGGAGGCTGACAGGGAGAGCTAACTATGGCTACACCTTC
-	TRBV9	16	-	TRBJ2-2	CASSPRDWLLIGELFF	TGTGCCAGCAGCCCCCGGGACTGGCTGTTGATCGGGGAGCTGTTTTTT
TRBD1	TRBV18	16	-	TRBJ2-3	CASSPGTGATRGTQYF	TGTGCCAGCTCCCCCGGGACAGGGGCCACAAGGGGTACGCAGTATTTT
TRBD1	TRBV6-1	15	-	TRBJ1-6	CASSERVGGESPLHF	TGTGCCAGCAGTGAAAGGGTAGGGGGCGAATCACCCCTCCACTTT
-	TRBV18	13	-	TRBJ1-1	CASSPRGNTEAFF	TGTGCCAGCTCACCAAGGGGGAACACTGAAGCTTTCTTT
-	TRBV2	13	-	TRBJ2-5	CASRKTLQETQYF	TGTGCCAGCAGGAAGACACTCCAAGAGACCCAGTACTTC
TRBD2	TRBV28	15	-	TRBJ2-2	CASKSGGADTGELFF	TGTGCCAGCAAAAGCGGGGGGGCCGACACCGGGGAGCTGTTTTTT
-	TRBV6-2/TRBV6-3	14	-	TRBJ2-5	CAGSYPGGKETQYF	TGTGCCGGCAGTTACCCCGGAGGGAAAGAGACCCAGTACTTC
-	TRBV18	13	-	TRBJ2-3	CASSPQSTDTQYF	TGTGCCAGCTCACCACAGAGCACAGATACGCAGTATTTT
-	TRBV25-1	15	-	TRBJ1-1	CASSDSTAGDTEAFF	TGTGCCAGCAGTGACTCGACAGCGGGGGACACTGAAGCTTTCTTT
-	TRBV2	13	-	TRBJ1-6	CASSTGGNSPLHF	TGTGCCAGCAGTACTGGGGGGAATTCACCCCTCCACTTT
-	TRBV4-1	15	-	TRBJ1-4	CASSQDPGRGEKLFF	TGCGCCAGCAGCCAAGACCCGGGACGGGGCGAAAAACTGTTTTTT
TRBD1	TRBV4-2	20	once	TRBJ2-6	CASSLIPTGGVLGGANVLTF	TGTGCCAGCAGCCTCATTCCCACAGGGGGCGTGTTAGGTGGGGCCAACGTCCTGACTTTC
TRBD1	TRBV5-1	16	-	TRBJ1-1	CASSLEGAFLGTEAFF	TGCGCCAGCAGCTTGGAGGGGGCGTTCCTCGGCACTGAAGCTTTCTTT
-	TRBV7-2	14	-	TRBJ2-1	CASSPQSGNNEQFF	TGTGCCAGCAGCCCCCAGTCGGGGAACAATGAGCAGTTCTTC
-	TRBV7-9	15	-	TRBJ2-5	CASSLWDTPPVTQYF	TGTGCCAGCAGCCTATGGGACACCCCCCCAGTGACCCAGTACTTC
-	TRBV18	16	-	TRBJ2-5	CASSPTDTPFRETQYF	TGTGCCAGCTCACCAACGGACACCCCATTTCGAGAGACCCAGTACTTC
-	TRBV7-2	14	-	TRBJ1-5	CASSLEVSNQPQHF	TGTGCCAGCAGCTTAGAGGTTAGCAATCAGCCCCAGCATTTT
TRBD1	TRBV6-4	15	-	TRBJ1-6	CASRETGLSGSPLHF	TGTGCCAGCAGGGAGACAGGGCTGAGCGGTTCACCCCTCCACTTT
-	TRBV4-1	17	once	TRBJ1-1	CASSRFVFGTMNTEAFF	TGCGCCAGCAGCCGCTTCGTATTCGGGACAATGAACACTGAAGCTTTCTTT
TRBD2	TRBV7-2	19	once	TRBJ2-5	CASSLVFGVAGGLEETQYF	TGTGCCAGCAGCTTAGTGTTCGGGGTAGCGGGGGGGCTCGAGGAGACCCAGTACTTC
-	TRBV5-4	18	-	TRBJ2-5	CASSLSGLRPQLKETQYF	TGTGCCAGCAGCTTATCCGGGCTCCGACCCCAGCTCAAAGAGACCCAGTACTTC
-	TRBV4-1	15	-	TRBJ1-2	CASSQVPGSSYGYTF	TGCGCCAGCAGCCAAGTGCCAGGGAGTAGCTATGGCTACACCTTC
-	TRBV5-1	15	-	TRBJ2-1	CASSVPSSSYNEQFF	TGCGCCAGCAGCGTTCCATCAAGCTCCTACAATGAGCAGTTCTTC
-	TRBV10-3	17	-	TRBJ1-2	CAITQGRRVLSYYGYTF	TGTGCCATCACTCAGGGCCGCAGGGTGTTAAGTTACTATGGCTACACCTTC
-	TRBV7-3	14	-	TRBJ2-2	CASSPSGQAGELFF	TGTGCCAGCAGCCCCTCGGGACAAGCCGGGGAGCTGTTTTTT
TRBD1	TRBV5-4	13	-	TRBJ2-5	CASSPGQQETQYF	TGTGCCAGCAGCCCGGGACAGCAAGAGACCCAGTACTTC
TRBD1	TRBV2	15	-	TRBJ1-2	CASSELETGYYGYTF	TGTGCCAGCAGTGAACTAGAGACAGGGTATTATGGCTACACCTTC
-	TRBV5-1	15	-	TRBJ1-2	CASSLSTQTVYGYTF	TGCGCCAGCAGCTTGTCAACCCAGACAGTCTATGGCTACACCTTC
-	TRBV11-2	12	-	TRBJ1-1	CASSRQRTEAFF	TGTGCCAGCAGCCGACAGAGAACTGAAGCTTTCTTT
TRBD1	TRBV3-1/TRBV3-2	13	once	TRBJ1-2	CASSTGTGYGYTF	TGTGCCAGCAGCACCGGGACAGGATATGGCTACACCTTC
-	TRBV6-5	15	-	TRBJ1-5	CASRKSSGGRQPQHF	TGTGCCAGCAGAAAGTCATCGGGGGGGCGTCAGCCCCAGCATTTT
TRBD1	TRBV2	15	-	TRBJ1-2	CASSEAPGGGYGYTF	TGTGCCAGCAGTGAAGCGCCAGGGGGCGGCTATGGCTACACCTTC
-	TRBV5-6	13	-	TRBJ2-5	CASSATGEETQYF	TGTGCCAGCAGCGCGACAGGAGAAGAGACCCAGTACTTC
-	TRBV2	15	-	TRBJ1-6	CASSEFGHRNSPLHF	TGTGCCAGCAGTGAATTTGGTCATAGGAATTCACCCCTCCACTTT
TRBD2	TRBV19	19	-	TRBJ2-6	CASSIDFSGGLHGANVLTF	TGTGCCAGTAGTATAGATTTTTCGGGAGGGTTGCATGGGGCCAACGTCCTGACTTTC
TRBD1	TRBV5-1	14	-	TRBJ1-1	CASSLGDSNTEAFF	TGCGCCAGCAGCTTGGGGGACAGTAACACTGAAGCTTTCTTT
-	TRBV6-1	12	-	TRBJ1-1	CASSEGQLKAFF	TGTGCCAGCAGTGAGGGACAATTAAAAGCTTTCTTT
-	TRBV3-1/TRBV3-2	15	-	TRBJ2-3	CASSLRDLSTDTQYF	TGTGCCAGCAGCCTCAGGGACCTCAGCACAGATACGCAGTATTTT
-	TRBV5-1	14	few	TRBJ2-2	CASSLSGLAGELFF	TGCGCCAGCAGCTTGAGCGGGCTTGCCGGGGAGCTGTTTTTT
TRBD1	TRBV18	14	-	TRBJ1-2	CASSLNRGRGGYTF	TGTGCCAGCTCTCTTAACAGGGGGCGCGGCGGCTACACCTTC
TRBD2	TRBV5-1	15	-	TRBJ2-3	CASSLDSGVVDTQYF	TGCGCCAGCAGCTTGGATAGCGGGGTTGTAGATACGCAGTATTTT
TRBD1	TRBV19	15	-	TRBJ1-2	CASSTWDSANYGYTF	TGTGCCAGTAGTACCTGGGACAGCGCTAACTATGGCTACACCTTC
TRBD1	TRBV7-2	16	-	TRBJ2-3	CASSLFGTVSTDTQYF	TGTGCCAGCAGCTTATTTGGGACAGTGAGCACAGATACGCAGTATTTT